Presented here are 5 T cell receptor beta chains from one specimen sequenced in a study of identical twins. TCRdb independently ran MiXCR on the 5' RACE reads; one entry per CDR3 protein. Here the sample spans approximately 300,000 distinct CDR3 sequences, nearly 9.5% being singletons. The sample also formed part of further work on yellow fever vaccine responses in identical twins.

What was sequenced was CD8+ T cells sorted from blood. The receptor set was obtained from a woman between 18 and 29 years old in good health.

V usage is TRBV28 and J usage is TRBJ2-3; 7 bases align to TRBD2. The germline V gene encodes CDR1 MDHEN and CDR2 SYDVKM. The length of the CDR3 is 13 residues. V lost 6 bases and J lost 5; bases outside the gene matches: 5. DNA of the CDR3: TGTGCCAGCAGCACACTAGCGAAAGATACGCAGTATTTT. The encoded protein is CASSTLAKDTQYF.

This clonotype was seen a few times. The chain employs TRBV2 and TRBJ1-6, with 11 bases fitting TRBD1. Trimming cost V 3 bases and J 7 bases; bases outside gene matches: 14. Germline values: CDR1 SNHLY, CDR2 FYNNEI. The CDR3 totals 19 residues. CDR3 region: CASSDPRTGGLGENSPLHF. For the CDR3, the DNA is TGTGCCAGCAGTGACCCCCGGACAGGGGGCCTCGGTGAGAATTCACCCCTCCACTTT.

This clonotype occurred a few times. CDR3 coding DNA: TGTGCCAGCAGCTTATTGGCGGGAGGTGCTTTTGGCACAGATACGCAGTATTTT. Residues: CASSLLAGGAFGTDTQYF. The V and J genes are TRBV7-4 and TRBJ2-3; 8 bases line up with TRBD2. This CDR3 has 18 residues. CDR1 is SGHVT, CDR2 SQSDAQ, per germline. The trim removed 2 bases at V and 1 base at J, leaving 11 bases unmatched. Full variable domain (rest looked up from reference TRBV7-4 and TRBJ2-3): GAGVSQSPRYKVAKRGRDVALRCDSISGHVTLYWYRQTLGQGSEVLTYSQSDAQRDKSGRPSGRFSAERPERSVSTLKIQRTEQGDSAVYLCASSLLAGGAFGTDTQYFGPGTRLTVL.

This clonotype was seen ten or more times. The chain carries TRBV3-1 and TRBJ2-5; D remains unclear. Trimming removed 0 bases from V and 7 bases from J, with 21 bases in between. Germline V gene lookup returns CDR1 LGHDT and CDR2 YNNKEL (reference sequence). The CDR3 covers 17 residues. The CDR3 sequence: CASSQDLGVPPKGTQYF. The CDR3 nucleotides are TGTGCCAGCAGCCAAGATCTTGGGGTTCCCCCAAAGGGGACCCAGTACTTC.

The table lists this clonotype with many counts. The chain combines TRBV5-1 with TRBJ2-1; D tentatively fits TRBD1 or TRBD2 (6 bases each). The ends were cut back, 5 bases at V and 6 bases at J, with 9 bases in the middle. This CDR3 contains 12 residues. CDR1 is SGHRS, CDR2 YFSETQ, per germline. The CDR3: CASREGGNEQFF. The CDR3 nucleotides read TGCGCCAGCAGAGAGGGGGGCAATGAGCAGTTCTTC.